This T cell receptor (beta chain) came from a study of cytomegalovirus exposure and HLA in healthy donors. With regard to this clone: The target antigen is unknown.

The PCR contained 60 Vbeta and 13 Jbeta primers. Assay used: immunoSEQ multiplex PCR; TCRdb lists only in-frame clones, some missing. In the table there are over 120,000 clones, 78% of which are singletons. Overall study results and limits: Among TCR beta chains, those listed as cytomegalovirus-associated numbered more than 150. When the data were analyzed later, several of the most significant clusters appeared to be linked to common viral pathogens. High sensitivity and specificity were reportedly achieved when the classifier diagnosed cytomegalovirus status.

The V end lost 0 bases, the J end lost 6 bases, and 9 bases lay between the germline ends. This CDR3 is 14 amino acids long. Germline-derived CDR1 and CDR2 are SGDLS and YYNGEE. The clonotype originates from a young woman in good health and CMV-seropositive. The chain has TRBV9 and TRBJ2-2, with D unclear. Sequenced material: PBMCs. The CDR3 region is CASSVGGNPGELFF. CDR3 nucleotide sequence: TGTGCCAGCAGCGTAGGAGGAAATCCCGGGGAGCTGTTTTTT.